A single sample gave rise to the 10 T cell receptor beta chains below, sequenced in a study of T cells in Graves' hyperthyroidism and ophthalmopathy (dated by TCRdb to about 2019). Library construction relied on multiplex PCR. The instrument was an Illumina HiSeq 2000. The TCR beta CDR3 regions were amplified from RNA transcripts. For the first round of RT-PCR on the TCR CDR3, the HTBI primer set was used together with the Qiagen OneStep RT-PCR kit. In-frame beta chains were kept once TCRdb had trimmed the public reads at Q25 with fastp and called clones with MiXCR. CDR3 protein duplicates are merged, each entry listing the most common genes and DNA. The sample table holds roughly 96,000 distinct CDR3 sequences, of which roughly half were seen once. The ten most abundant clones make up 25% to 30% of the sample. What was sequenced was blood. Source of these receptors: a woman between 40 and 55 years old with Graves' hyperthyroidism.

The V gene is TRBV7-8, the J gene TRBJ1-5; D may be TRBD1 (6 bases). CDR1 is SGHVS and CDR2 is FQNEAQ in the germline V gene. The V gene lost 4 bases and the J gene lost 11 bases, with 21 bases spanning the gap. CDR3 length: 15 residues. This CDR3 is CASSSTGNSQETQHF. The CDR3 DNA is TGTGCCAGCAGCTCAACAGGGAACAGTCAAGAGACCCAGCATTTT.

Comments on this clonotype: This clone may be a read error of a much larger clone one base away. The rearrangement links TRBV7-4 to TRBJ2-7, with TRBD1 identical over 9 bases. This CDR3 is 15 amino acids long. Germline values: CDR1 SGHVT, CDR2 SQSDAQ. J was trimmed by 7 bases and V by 8 bases; bases with no gene match: 15. CDR3 coding DNA: TGTGCCAGCTCACTACCCGGGACAGGGAGTTTGGAGCAGTACTTC. Translating it yields CASSLPGTGSLEQYF.

The CDR3 DNA follows: TGTGCCAGCAGATTTGCTCGGTACACCGGGGAGCTCGGCACAGATACGCAGTATTTT. This encodes CASRFARYTGELGTDTQYF. The J gene is TRBJ2-3, the V gene TRBV7-2; possible D gene TRBD2, 5 bases. Per the germline V gene, CDR1 is SGHTA and CDR2 is FQGNSA. The CDR3 spans 19 residues. Trimming cost V 6 bases and J 1 base, with 26 bases left between them.

The J gene is TRBJ1-2, the V gene TRBV29-1; 8 bases align to TRBD1. Germline values: CDR1 SQVTM, CDR2 ANQGSEA. The length of the CDR3 is 11 residues. The CDR3, as DNA: TGCAGTCGGCAGGGGGCAACTGGCTACACCTTC. This encodes CSRQGATGYTF. The full variable domain, in which reference TRBV29-1 and TRBJ1-2 provide the parts outside the CDR3, is SAVISQKPSRDICQRGTSLTIQCQVDSQVTMMFWYRQQPGQSLTLIATANQGSEATYESGFVIDKFPISRPNLTFSTLTVSNMSPEDSSIYLCSRQGATGYTFGSGTRLTVV.

This chain connects TRBV10-3 to TRBJ1-2; tentatively, D is TRBD1 (5 bases). Germline CDR1 ENHRY, CDR2 SYGVKD. The germline V and J ends were trimmed by 0 bases and 4 bases, with 6 bases remaining between them. The CDR3 runs to 13 residues. The CDR3: CAISESQGYGYTF. The CDR3 DNA reads TGTGCCATCAGTGAGTCCCAGGGCTATGGCTACACCTTC.

With regard to this clonotype: Possible read error: a much larger clone is one base away. The chain employs TRBV6-1 and TRBJ2-7; D is perhaps TRBD2 (6 bases). CDR3 length equals 12 residues. In germline, CDR1 is MNHNS, CDR2 SASEGT. The DNA of the CDR3 is TGTGCCGCCCGGGGAGGACCCTACGAGCAGCACTTC. Its protein is CAARGGPYEQHF.

In the case of this clonotype: This could be a read error, since a much larger clone is one nucleotide away. The chain recombines TRBV2 with TRBJ1-2; no clear D. This CDR3 region has 13 residues. Looked up from germline, CDR1 is SNHLY and CDR2 is FYNNEI. The V and J ends lost 8 bases and 6 bases respectively, with 16 bases between them. Here the CDR3 reads CASGYWDGNGYTF. DNA of the CDR3: TGTGCCAGCGGTTACTGGGATGGGAATGGCTACACCTTC.

V is TRBV7-9 and J is TRBJ1-1, with D hard to call. The V end was cut by 3 bases, the J end by 7 bases, with 15 bases between. Germline CDR1 and CDR2: SEHNR and FQNEAQ (reference sequence). This CDR3 contains 14 residues. This CDR3 is CASSFCGTELEAFF. For the CDR3, the DNA is TGTGCCAGCAGCTTCTGCGGCACAGAACTTGAAGCTTTCTTT.

Note on this clonotype: The junction and the germline gene differ at one end; a read error may be behind it. The rearrangement uses TRBV5-1 and TRBJ1-1, with TRBD1 as a possible D gene (6 bases). Germline V gene data show CDR1 as SGHRS and CDR2 as YFSETQ. This CDR3 region has 14 residues. The CDR3 DNA is TGCGCCAGCCGTGGACAGCCTGGGATGCCTGAAGCCTTCTTT. It codes for CASRGQPGMPEAFF.

This clonotype was seen a handful of times. This chain uses TRBV9 with TRBJ2-6; D gene uncertain. Trimming pared 5 bases from V and 4 bases from J, leaving 10 bases between. Per germline, CDR1 SGDLS and CDR2 YYNGEE. The CDR3 contains 14 residues. CDR3 DNA: TGTGCCAGCAGAGGTGAAGGGGGGGCCAACGTCCTGACTTTC. Its protein product is CASRGEGGANVLTF.